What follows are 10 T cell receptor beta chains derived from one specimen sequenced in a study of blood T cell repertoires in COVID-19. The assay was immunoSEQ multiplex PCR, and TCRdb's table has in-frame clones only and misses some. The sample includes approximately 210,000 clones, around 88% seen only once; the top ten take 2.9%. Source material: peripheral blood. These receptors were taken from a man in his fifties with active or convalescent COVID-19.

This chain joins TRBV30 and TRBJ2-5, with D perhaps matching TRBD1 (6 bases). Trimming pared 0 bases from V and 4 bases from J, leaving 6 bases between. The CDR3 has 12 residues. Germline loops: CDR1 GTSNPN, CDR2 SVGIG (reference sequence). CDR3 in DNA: TGTGCCTGGAGTGTACAGGGAGAGACCCAGTACTTC. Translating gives CAWSVQGETQYF.

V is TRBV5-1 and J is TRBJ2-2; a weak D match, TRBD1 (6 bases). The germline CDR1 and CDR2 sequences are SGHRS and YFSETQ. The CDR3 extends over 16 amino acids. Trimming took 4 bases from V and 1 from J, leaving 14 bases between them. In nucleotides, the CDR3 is TGCGCCAGCAGCCTCTCAGGGGCCCTGAACACCGGGGAGCTGTTTTTT. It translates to CASSLSGALNTGELFF.

This CDR3 reads CASSPAGVQGMFRYTF. CDR3 nucleotide sequence: TGTGCCAGCTCACCTGCAGGAGTGCAGGGGATGTTTCGCTACACCTTC. The chain carries TRBV18 and TRBJ1-2; tentative D call: TRBD1 (6 bases). The CDR3 loop spans 16 amino acids. The V end lost 3 bases, the J end lost 9 bases, and 23 bases lay between the germline ends. Germline V CDR1 and CDR2: KGHSH, LQKENI.

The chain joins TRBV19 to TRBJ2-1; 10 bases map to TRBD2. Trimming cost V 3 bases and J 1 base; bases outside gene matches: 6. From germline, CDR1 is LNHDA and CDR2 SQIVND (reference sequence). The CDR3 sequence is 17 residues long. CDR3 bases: TGTGCCAGTAGTATTTATAGCGGGAGGATTTCCTACAATGAGCAGTTCTTC. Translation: CASSIYSGRISYNEQFF. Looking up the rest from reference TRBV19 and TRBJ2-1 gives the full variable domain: DGGITQSPKYLFRKEGQNVTLSCEQNLNHDAMYWYRQDPGQGLRLIYYSQIVNDFQKGDIAEGYSVSREKKESFPLTVTSAQKNPTAFYLCASSIYSGRISYNEQFFGPGTRLTVL.

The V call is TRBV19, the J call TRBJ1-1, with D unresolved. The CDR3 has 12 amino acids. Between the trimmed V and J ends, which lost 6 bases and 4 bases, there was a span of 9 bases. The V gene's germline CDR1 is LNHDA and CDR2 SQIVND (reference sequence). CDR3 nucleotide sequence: TGTGCCAGTAGCTTCGGAGTCACTGAAGCTTTCTTT. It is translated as CASSFGVTEAFF.

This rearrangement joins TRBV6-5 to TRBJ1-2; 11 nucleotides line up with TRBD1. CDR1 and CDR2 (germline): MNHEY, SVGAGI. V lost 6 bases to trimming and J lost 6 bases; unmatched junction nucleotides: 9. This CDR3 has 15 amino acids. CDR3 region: CASRDGTGGVDGYTF. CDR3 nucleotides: TGTGCCAGCAGGGACGGGACAGGGGGGGTGGATGGCTACACCTTC.

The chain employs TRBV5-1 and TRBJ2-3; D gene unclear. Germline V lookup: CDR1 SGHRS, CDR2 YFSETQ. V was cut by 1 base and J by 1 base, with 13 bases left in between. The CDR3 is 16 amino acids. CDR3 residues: CASSLRSALRTDTQYF. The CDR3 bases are TGCGCCAGCAGCTTGCGGTCCGCCCTCCGCACAGATACGCAGTATTTT.

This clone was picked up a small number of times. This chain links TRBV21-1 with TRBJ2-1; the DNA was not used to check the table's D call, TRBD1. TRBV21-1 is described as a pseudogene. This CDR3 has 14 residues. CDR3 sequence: CAGAGTGADNEQFF. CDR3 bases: TGTGCCGGGGCGGGGACAGGCGCGGACAATGAGCAGTTCTTC.

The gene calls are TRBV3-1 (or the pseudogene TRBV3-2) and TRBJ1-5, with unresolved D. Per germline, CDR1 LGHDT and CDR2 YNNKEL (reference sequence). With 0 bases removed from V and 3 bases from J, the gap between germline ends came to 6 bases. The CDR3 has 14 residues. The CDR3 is CASSQEPVNQPQHF. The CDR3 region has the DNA TGTGCCAGCAGCCAAGAACCGGTCAATCAGCCCCAGCATTTT.

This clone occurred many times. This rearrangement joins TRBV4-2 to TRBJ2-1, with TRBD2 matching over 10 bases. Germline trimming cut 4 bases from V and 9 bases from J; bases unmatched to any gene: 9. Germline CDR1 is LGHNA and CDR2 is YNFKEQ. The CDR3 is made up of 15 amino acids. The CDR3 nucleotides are TGTGCCAGCAGCCGGCCTAGCGGGGGTCCCCCTGAGCAGTTCTTC. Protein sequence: CASSRPSGGPPEQFF.